Here is one TCR beta chain with its context. Its antigen is currently unknown. The data stem from a study of post-analysis software for immune sequencing data. The CDR3 loop spans 13 amino acids. Germline CDR1 SEHNR, CDR2 FQNEAQ (reference sequence). Trimming took 7 bases from V and 4 from J, leaving 14 bases between them. The study's findings and limits: Compared against controls, patients with multiple sclerosis displayed significantly lower normalized Chao1 diversity. In patients, five or six TRBV segments were more frequent than in controls, with TRBV5-6, TRBV5-1 and TRBV20-1 among them.

Every TCR beta cDNA library bore unique molecular identifiers. TCRdb fed the PCR reads into MiXCR, producing one record per CDR3 protein. The sample carries roughly 800,000 distinct CDR3 sequences, 40% to 55% recorded once. V usage is TRBV7-9 and J usage is TRBJ2-7; D is perhaps TRBD2 (6 bases). The clonotype originates from a girl aged 10 to 17 with multiple sclerosis. Sequenced: blood. As DNA, the CDR3 is TGTGCCAGCACCCGGGGGTTGGGGTACGAGCAGTACTTC. Translation: CASTRGLGYEQYF.